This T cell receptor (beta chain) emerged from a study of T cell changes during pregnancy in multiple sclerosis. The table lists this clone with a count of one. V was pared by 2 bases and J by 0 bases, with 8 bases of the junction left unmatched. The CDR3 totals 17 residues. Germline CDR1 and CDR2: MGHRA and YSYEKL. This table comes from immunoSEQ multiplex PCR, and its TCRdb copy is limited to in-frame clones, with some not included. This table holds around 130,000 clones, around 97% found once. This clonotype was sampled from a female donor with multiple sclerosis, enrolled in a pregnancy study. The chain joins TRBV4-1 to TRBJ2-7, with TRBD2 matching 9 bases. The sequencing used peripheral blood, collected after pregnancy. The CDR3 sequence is CASSQLRTSEFSYEQYF. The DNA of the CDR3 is TGCGCCAGCAGCCAACTCCGGACTAGCGAATTCTCCTACGAGCAGTACTTC.